The rows below give T cell receptor beta chains drawn from one sample of a study of shared clonotypes between healthy human individuals. Sequencing used immunoSEQ multiplex PCR; TCRdb keeps in-frame clones, though not all of them. The sample includes about 1.5 million clones, 95% to 99% of them seen just once. Sequenced input: naive CD4+ T cells sorted from blood. These receptor sequences come from a man aged 25 to 45 in good health. Each CDR3 is given with its conserved first and last residue. A D gene is named only where the DNA matches it firmly. Only some rows state a clone size, as once, few, many or a class for expanded clones.

D gene: TRBD1
J gene: TRBJ2-1
clone size: .
V gene: TRBV30
CDR3 protein: CAWGKSRQGDRDEQFF
CDR3 DNA: TGTGCCTGGGGGAAGAGTCGACAGGGTGATAGAGATGAGCAGTTCTTC

D gene: .
J gene: TRBJ2-7
clone size: .
V gene: TRBV9
CDR3 protein: CASSVDQASYEQYF
CDR3 DNA: TGTGCCAGCAGCGTAGACCAGGCCTCCTACGAGCAGTACTTC

D gene: .
J gene: TRBJ2-3
clone size: .
V gene: TRBV5-1
CDR3 protein: CASSWLAYTDTQYF
CDR3 DNA: TGCGCCAGCAGTTGGTTGGCCTACACAGATACGCAGTATTTT

D gene: TRBD1
J gene: TRBJ2-1
clone size: .
V gene: TRBV9
CDR3 protein: CASSVGTGAYNEQFF
CDR3 DNA: TGTGCCAGCAGCGTAGGAACAGGGGCCTACAATGAGCAGTTCTTC

D gene: .
J gene: TRBJ2-2
clone size: .
V gene: TRBV2
CDR3 protein: CASQASTGELFF
CDR3 DNA: TGTGCCAGCCAAGCCTCCACCGGGGAGCTGTTTTTT

D gene: TRBD2
J gene: TRBJ2-2
clone size: .
V gene: TRBV27
CDR3 protein: CASSPFLSGRGGPGELFF
CDR3 DNA: TGTGCCAGCAGCCCATTTCTGAGCGGGAGGGGAGGTCCCGGGGAGCTGTTTTTT

D gene: TRBD1
J gene: TRBJ2-7
clone size: .
V gene: TRBV14
CDR3 protein: CASSPTGITSYEQYF
CDR3 DNA: TGTGCCAGCAGCCCGACAGGGATTACCTCCTACGAGCAGTACTTC

D gene: .
J gene: TRBJ2-7
clone size: once
V gene: TRBV14
CDR3 protein: CASSLTGNTYEQYF
CDR3 DNA: TGTGCCAGCAGCCTTACAGGGAATACCTACGAGCAGTACTTC

D gene: .
J gene: TRBJ2-5
clone size: .
V gene: TRBV27
CDR3 protein: CASSPRDSRSPETQYF
CDR3 DNA: TGTGCCAGCAGCCCTCGGGACTCCCGCTCCCCAGAGACCCAGTACTTC

D gene: .
J gene: TRBJ2-3
clone size: .
V gene: TRBV6-1
CDR3 protein: CASSALPNLDTQYF
CDR3 DNA: TGTGCCAGCAGCGCCCTACCGAATCTGGATACGCAGTATTTT

D gene: TRBD2
J gene: TRBJ2-7
clone size: .
V gene: TRBV6-5
CDR3 protein: CASRPATSGPYEQYF
CDR3 DNA: TGTGCCAGCAGACCGGCCACTAGCGGGCCGTACGAGCAGTACTTC

D gene: .
J gene: TRBJ2-7
clone size: .
V gene: TRBV5-1
CDR3 protein: CASGATSYEQYF
CDR3 DNA: TGCGCCAGCGGTGCGACCTCCTACGAGCAGTACTTC

D gene: .
J gene: TRBJ2-2
clone size: once
V gene: TRBV5-6
CDR3 protein: CASSLTLSPRELFF
CDR3 DNA: TGTGCCAGCAGCTTAACGCTTTCGCCCCGGGAGCTGTTTTTT

D gene: TRBD1
J gene: TRBJ2-4
clone size: .
V gene: TRBV2
CDR3 protein: CASSGTGDIQYF
CDR3 DNA: TGTGCCAGCAGTGGGACAGGGGACATTCAGTACTTC

D gene: .
J gene: TRBJ1-2
clone size: .
V gene: TRBV28
CDR3 protein: CASNPPGNYGYTF
CDR3 DNA: TGTGCCAGCAACCCTCCCGGTAACTATGGCTACACCTTC

D gene: TRBD1
J gene: TRBJ1-4
clone size: .
V gene: TRBV4-1
CDR3 protein: CASSQEDRAVKLFF
CDR3 DNA: TGCGCCAGCAGCCAAGAGGACAGGGCGGTAAAACTGTTTTTT

D gene: TRBD1
J gene: TRBJ2-7
clone size: .
V gene: TRBV7-2
CDR3 protein: CASSRTGESYEQYF
CDR3 DNA: TGTGCCAGCAGCCGGACAGGGGAATCCTACGAGCAGTACTTC

D gene: TRBD2
J gene: TRBJ2-7
clone size: .
V gene: TRBV5-4
CDR3 protein: CASSSFAGVEQYF
CDR3 DNA: TGTGCCAGCAGCAGCTTCGCGGGAGTCGAGCAGTACTTC

D gene: .
J gene: TRBJ2-7
clone size: .
V gene: TRBV7-2
CDR3 protein: CASSPADRLVYEQYF
CDR3 DNA: TGTGCCAGCTCACCCGCCGACCGACTAGTCTACGAGCAGTACTTC

D gene: TRBD2
J gene: TRBJ2-1
clone size: .
V gene: TRBV10-1
CDR3 protein: CASSEFPSGNLNEQFF
CDR3 DNA: TGCGCCAGCAGTGAGTTTCCTAGCGGGAACCTCAATGAGCAGTTCTTC

D gene: TRBD1
J gene: TRBJ1-2
clone size: .
V gene: TRBV6-5
CDR3 protein: CASSSRTGGYGYTF
CDR3 DNA: TGTGCCAGCAGTTCGAGGACAGGGGGCTATGGCTACACCTTC

D gene: .
J gene: TRBJ2-1
clone size: .
V gene: TRBV11-3
CDR3 protein: CASSLSSYNEQFF
CDR3 DNA: TGTGCCAGCAGCTTAAGCTCCTACAATGAGCAGTTCTTC

D gene: TRBD1
J gene: TRBJ2-7
clone size: .
V gene: TRBV11-2
CDR3 protein: CATSPIRHRGATYYEQYF
CDR3 DNA: TGTGCCACCAGCCCCATTCGCCACAGGGGCGCTACATACTACGAGCAGTACTTC

D gene: TRBD1
J gene: TRBJ2-7
clone size: .
V gene: TRBV14
CDR3 protein: CASSHDLAGQGANEQYF
CDR3 DNA: TGTGCCAGCAGCCACGATCTGGCGGGACAGGGGGCAAACGAGCAGTACTTC

D gene: .
J gene: TRBJ2-1
clone size: .
V gene: TRBV6-4
CDR3 protein: CASSPGRGAAEQFF
CDR3 DNA: TGTGCCAGCAGTCCAGGCCGGGGAGCGGCTGAGCAGTTCTTC

D gene: .
J gene: TRBJ1-5
clone size: .
V gene: TRBV19
CDR3 protein: CASSILWEEGNQPQHF
CDR3 DNA: TGTGCCAGTAGTATATTATGGGAAGAAGGGAATCAGCCCCAGCATTTT

D gene: .
J gene: TRBJ2-2
clone size: .
V gene: TRBV27
CDR3 protein: CASTFWGNTGELFF
CDR3 DNA: TGTGCCAGCACGTTTTGGGGGAACACCGGGGAGCTGTTTTTT

D gene: .
J gene: TRBJ2-1
clone size: .
V gene: TRBV9
CDR3 protein: CASSGETGDWDEQFF
CDR3 DNA: TGTGCCAGCAGCGGAGAAACAGGGGACTGGGATGAGCAGTTCTTC

D gene: .
J gene: TRBJ2-2
clone size: .
V gene: TRBV7-6
CDR3 protein: CASSLGGATNTGELFF
CDR3 DNA: TGTGCCAGCAGCTTAGGAGGGGCCACGAACACCGGGGAGCTGTTTTTT

D gene: .
J gene: TRBJ2-5
clone size: .
V gene: TRBV14
CDR3 protein: CASNQGFQETQYF
CDR3 DNA: TGTGCCAGCAACCAAGGGTTCCAAGAGACCCAGTACTTC

D gene: .
J gene: TRBJ2-2
clone size: .
V gene: TRBV5-1
CDR3 protein: CASSPDSGELFF
CDR3 DNA: TGCGCCAGCAGCCCGGATTCCGGGGAGCTGTTTTTT

D gene: TRBD1
J gene: TRBJ1-2
clone size: once
V gene: TRBV15
CDR3 protein: CATSRSPGTGRRSTF
CDR3 DNA: TGTGCCACCAGCAGATCACCCGGGACAGGGAGGAGAAGCACCTTC

D gene: .
J gene: TRBJ2-4
clone size: .
V gene: TRBV5-6
CDR3 protein: CASSPGVADLSLAKNIQYF
CDR3 DNA: TGTGCCAGCAGCCCGGGGGTAGCGGACTTGTCCCTAGCCAAAAACATTCAGTACTTC

D gene: .
J gene: TRBJ2-6
clone size: once
V gene: TRBV21-1
CDR3 protein: CASSKLATKSSGANVLTF
CDR3 DNA: TGTGCCAGCAGCAAATTGGCGACAAAAAGCTCTGGGGCCAACGTCCTGACTTTC

D gene: TRBD1
J gene: TRBJ1-1
clone size: .
V gene: TRBV5-1
CDR3 protein: CASSRDGTGVTEAFF
CDR3 DNA: TGCGCCAGCAGCAGGGATGGGACAGGGGTAACTGAAGCTTTCTTT

D gene: .
J gene: TRBJ2-5
clone size: .
V gene: TRBV2
CDR3 protein: CASRILFTGSQETQYF
CDR3 DNA: TGTGCCAGCAGAATACTGTTTACAGGGTCCCAAGAGACCCAGTACTTC

D gene: TRBD1
J gene: TRBJ2-7
clone size: .
V gene: TRBV28
CDR3 protein: CASSSGGAINEQYF
CDR3 DNA: TGTGCCAGCAGTTCAGGGGGCGCGATAAACGAGCAGTACTTC

D gene: .
J gene: TRBJ1-2
clone size: .
V gene: TRBV28
CDR3 protein: CASLTGRNNYGYTF
CDR3 DNA: TGTGCCAGCCTTACAGGGAGGAATAACTATGGCTACACCTTC

D gene: .
J gene: TRBJ1-1
clone size: once
V gene: TRBV4-3
CDR3 protein: CASSRDPLWAEAFF
CDR3 DNA: TGCGCCAGCAGCCGGGACCCCCTATGGGCTGAAGCTTTCTTT

D gene: .
J gene: TRBJ1-1
clone size: .
V gene: TRBV28
CDR3 protein: CASSYGQLNTEAFF
CDR3 DNA: TGTGCCAGCAGTTACGGACAGTTGAACACTGAAGCTTTCTTT

D gene: .
J gene: TRBJ2-3
clone size: .
V gene: TRBV6-1
CDR3 protein: CASRDSGDTQYF
CDR3 DNA: TGTGCCAGCAGGGATTCGGGAGATACGCAGTATTTT

D gene: .
J gene: TRBJ2-3
clone size: .
V gene: TRBV9
CDR3 protein: CASSRLGGTDTQYF
CDR3 DNA: TGTGCCAGCAGCCGTCTGGGGGGCACAGATACGCAGTATTTT

D gene: TRBD1
J gene: TRBJ1-1
clone size: once
V gene: TRBV6-4
CDR3 protein: CASSVDRGLHTEAFF
CDR3 DNA: TGTGCCAGCAGTGTGGACAGGGGGCTTCACACTGAAGCTTTCTTT

D gene: .
J gene: TRBJ2-3
clone size: .
V gene: TRBV11-3
CDR3 protein: CASSLRAGTDAQYF
CDR3 DNA: TGTGCCAGCAGCTTGAGGGCCGGCACAGATGCGCAGTATTTT

D gene: TRBD1
J gene: TRBJ1-4
clone size: once
V gene: TRBV30
CDR3 protein: CAYGTGWEKLFF
CDR3 DNA: TGTGCCTACGGGACAGGGTGGGAAAAACTGTTTTTT

D gene: TRBD1
J gene: TRBJ1-1
clone size: .
V gene: TRBV28
CDR3 protein: CASQGGRFEAFF
CDR3 DNA: TGTGCCAGCCAGGGGGGTAGGTTTGAAGCTTTCTTT

D gene: .
J gene: TRBJ1-1
clone size: .
V gene: TRBV28
CDR3 protein: CASSLSGQRAFF
CDR3 DNA: TGTGCCAGCAGTTTATCGGGACAAAGAGCTTTCTTT

D gene: TRBD1
J gene: TRBJ2-7
clone size: .
V gene: TRBV5-4
CDR3 protein: CASTSKGASYEQYF
CDR3 DNA: TGTGCCAGCACCAGTAAGGGGGCTAGCTACGAGCAGTACTTC

D gene: .
J gene: TRBJ1-5
clone size: .
V gene: TRBV10-3
CDR3 protein: CAISESTVVYQPQHF
CDR3 DNA: TGTGCCATCAGTGAGTCGACGGTAGTTTATCAGCCCCAGCATTTT

D gene: TRBD1
J gene: TRBJ1-4
clone size: .
V gene: TRBV28
CDR3 protein: CASSLDRVNEKLFF
CDR3 DNA: TGTGCCAGCAGTTTGGACAGGGTCAATGAAAAACTGTTTTTT

D gene: .
J gene: TRBJ2-7
clone size: .
V gene: TRBV28
CDR3 protein: CASSLRIGGSYEQYF
CDR3 DNA: TGTGCCAGCAGTCTTCGCATAGGAGGATCCTACGAGCAGTACTTC

D gene: .
J gene: TRBJ1-4
clone size: .
V gene: TRBV28
CDR3 protein: CASSFSDRGEKLFF
CDR3 DNA: TGTGCCAGCAGTTTTTCGGACAGAGGGGAAAAACTGTTTTTT

D gene: .
J gene: TRBJ1-2
clone size: .
V gene: TRBV27
CDR3 protein: CASSFLGVAHGYTF
CDR3 DNA: TGTGCCAGCAGTTTTCTAGGGGTAGCTCATGGCTACACCTTC

D gene: TRBD2
J gene: TRBJ2-5
clone size: .
V gene: TRBV5-1
CDR3 protein: CASSGGLGFQETQYF
CDR3 DNA: TGCGCCAGCAGCGGGGGACTAGGCTTCCAAGAGACCCAGTACTTC

D gene: TRBD2
J gene: TRBJ2-7
clone size: .
V gene: TRBV28
CDR3 protein: CASSLGTSGSLEQYF
CDR3 DNA: TGTGCCAGCAGTTTGGGGACTAGCGGGAGTCTCGAGCAGTACTTC

D gene: TRBD2
J gene: TRBJ2-2
clone size: .
V gene: TRBV5-1
CDR3 protein: CASNLGSSGSVTGELFF
CDR3 DNA: TGCGCCAGCAATCTTGGGAGTAGCGGGAGTGTCACCGGGGAGCTGTTTTTT

D gene: .
J gene: TRBJ2-7
clone size: .
V gene: TRBV5-6
CDR3 protein: CASSLANRGSLGRYEQYF
CDR3 DNA: TGTGCCAGCAGCTTGGCCAATAGGGGAAGCTTGGGGAGATACGAGCAGTACTTC

D gene: TRBD1
J gene: TRBJ2-3
clone size: .
V gene: TRBV5-6
CDR3 protein: CASSGKTGVDTQYF
CDR3 DNA: TGTGCCAGCAGCGGGAAGACAGGGGTGGATACGCAGTATTTT

D gene: .
J gene: TRBJ1-2
clone size: .
V gene: TRBV10-3
CDR3 protein: CAIREDGYTF
CDR3 DNA: TGTGCCATACGGGAGGATGGCTACACCTTC

D gene: .
J gene: TRBJ2-3
clone size: .
V gene: TRBV7-5
CDR3 protein: CVKGIPDRGPTDTQYF
CDR3 DNA: TGTGTCAAAGGTATCCCGGACAGGGGACCCACAGATACGCAGTATTTT